The next 19 T cell receptor beta chains were all read from a single sample in a study of blood T cell repertoires in COVID-19. Profiled with immunoSEQ multiplex PCR; TCRdb holds only in-frame clones, not every one. The table records tens of thousands of clones, almost 90% of them present only once. Sequencing input: peripheral blood. All receptors come from a woman in her 70s with acute or convalescent COVID-19.

This clone was seen a handful of times. The chain combines TRBV27 with TRBJ1-6, with 7 bases matching TRBD1. The CDR3 extends over 15 amino acids. CDR1 is MNHEY, CDR2 SMNVEV, per germline (reference sequence). The junction had 10 bases not matched to a gene; V was cut back by 7 bases and J by 7 bases. In DNA form, the CDR3 reads TGTGCCAGCAAGCTCCTGGGACAGCGAAATTCACCCCTCCACTTT. Translation gives CASKLLGQRNSPLHF.

This chain connects TRBV24-1 to TRBJ2-7; 11 nucleotides align to TRBD1. The CDR3 runs to 15 residues. Trimming removed 4 bases from V and 3 bases from J; junction bases left unmatched: 4. Germline CDR1 and CDR2: KGHDR and SFDVKD. This CDR3 is CATSESGTGGYEQYF. Written as DNA, the CDR3 is TGTGCCACCAGTGAGTCCGGGACAGGGGGCTACGAGCAGTACTTC.

This sequence joins TRBV19 and TRBJ2-3, with TRBD1 as a possible D gene (5 bases). V dropped 3 bases and J dropped 9 bases, with 10 bases sitting between them. CDR3 length: 12 residues. Looked up from germline, CDR1 is LNHDA and CDR2 is SQIVND (reference sequence). CDR3 nucleotides: TGTGCCAGTAGTATTCAGGGAATAACGCAGTATTTT. The encoded protein is CASSIQGITQYF.

This clone came up once. The chain is built from TRBV6-5 and TRBJ2-2; 7 bases map to TRBD1. CDR1 is MNHEY, CDR2 SVGAGI, per germline. This CDR3 has 14 residues. The trim removed 7 bases at V and 7 bases at J, leaving 9 bases unmatched. The chain's CDR3 is CASITTGTGGELFF. For the CDR3, the DNA is TGTGCCAGCATTACGACAGGGACGGGCGGGGAGCTGTTTTTT.

For the CDR3, the DNA is TGTGCCAGCAGTCCATGGACAGGGCCCAATCAGCCCCAGCATTTT. It translates to CASSPWTGPNQPQHF. The genes are TRBV7-2 and TRBJ1-5; 8 bases match TRBD1. The V gene end was trimmed by 6 bases and the J gene end by 3 bases; junction bases not matched to a gene: 7. Germline loops: CDR1 SGHTA, CDR2 FQGNSA. CDR3 size: 15 residues. Variable domain in full (rest from reference TRBV7-2 and TRBJ1-5): GAGVSQSPSNKVTEKGKDVELRCDPISGHTALYWYRQSLGQGLEFLIYFQGNSAPDKSGLPSDRFSAERTGGSVSTLTIQRTQQEDSAVYLCASSPWTGPNQPQHFGDGTRLSIL.

The genes are TRBV30 and TRBJ2-5; tentatively, D is TRBD1 (5 bases). V shed 4 bases and J shed 3 bases, with 12 bases lying between them. This CDR3 spans 13 amino acids. Germline CDR1 GTSNPN, CDR2 SVGIG (reference sequence). For the CDR3, the DNA is TGTGCCTGGACCCCAGGGTTGAAAGAGACCCAGTACTTC. This sequence encodes CAWTPGLKETQYF. Complete variable domain (other parts from reference TRBV30 and TRBJ2-5): SQTIHQWPATLVQPVGSPLSLECTVEGTSNPNLYWYRQAAGRGLQLLFYSVGIGQISSEVPQNLSASRPQDRQFILSSKKLLLSDSGFYLCAWTPGLKETQYFGPGTRLLVL.

The chain employs TRBV19 and TRBJ1-1, with TRBD1 matching 8 bases. Germline V gene sequence: CDR1 LNHDA, CDR2 SQIVND (reference sequence). The CDR3 length is 15 residues. After removal of 6 bases from V and 4 bases from J, the junction contained 10 bases not matched to a gene. CDR3 in amino acids: CASSLLDRVGTEAFF. Here the CDR3 DNA reads TGTGCCAGTAGCCTCCTGGACAGGGTTGGCACTGAAGCTTTCTTT.

This chain connects TRBV2 to TRBJ2-3, with 13 nucleotides matching TRBD2. The CDR3 is 17 residues long. Per the germline V gene, CDR1 is SNHLY and CDR2 is FYNNEI. V lost 6 bases to trimming and J lost 0 bases; unmatched junction nucleotides: 6. The CDR3 is CASSGLAGDPSTDTQYF. As DNA, the CDR3 is TGTGCCAGCAGCGGACTAGCGGGGGACCCTAGCACAGATACGCAGTATTTT.

The DNA for the CDR3 is TGTGCCAGCAGCTTGGGGACAGGGGTAAACTCACCCCTCCACTTT. Amino acids: CASSLGTGVNSPLHF. The gene calls are TRBV7-9 and TRBJ1-6, with 10 bases matching TRBD1. Trimming cost V 3 bases and J 10 bases; bases outside gene matches: 6. Germline CDR1 and CDR2: SEHNR and FQNEAQ (reference sequence). The CDR3 contains 15 residues.

This rearrangement joins TRBV19 to TRBJ1-5; D might be TRBD1 (5 bases). Trimming removed 10 bases from V and 2 bases from J, with 15 bases in between. Germline V gives CDR1 LNHDA, CDR2 SQIVND (reference sequence). The CDR3 contains 14 residues. CDR3 in DNA: TGTGCCACCACCCGTGGGGCAGGCAATCAGCCCCAGCATTTT. It encodes CATTRGAGNQPQHF.

V is TRBV29-1 and J is TRBJ2-7; 11 bases agree with TRBD1. The germline V gene encodes CDR1 SQVTM and CDR2 ANQGSEA. V lost 3 bases and J lost 0; bases outside the gene matches: 4. The CDR3 is made up of 15 amino acids. The DNA of the CDR3 is TGCAGCGTTGACTGGGGGACAGGGGGCTCCTACGAGCAGTACTTC. It encodes CSVDWGTGGSYEQYF.

The CDR3 here is CASSDAARTYNEQFF. CDR3 nucleotides: TGTGCCAGCAGTGACGCAGCTAGGACCTACAATGAGCAGTTCTTC. The gene calls are TRBV6-1 and TRBJ2-1; D remains ambiguous. The V end was cut by 3 bases, the J end by 2 bases, with 11 bases between. CDR1 MNHNS and CDR2 SASEGT come from the germline V gene. The CDR3 length is 15 residues.

The gene calls are TRBV5-4 and TRBJ2-1; a possible D gene is TRBD1 (6 bases). CDR3 length equals 15 residues. Germline assignment: CDR1 SGHNT and CDR2 YYREEE (reference sequence). Trimming cost V 4 bases and J 0 bases, with 11 bases left between them. CDR3 residues: CASSVDRSSYNEQFF. DNA of the CDR3: TGTGCCAGCAGCGTCGACAGGAGCTCCTACAATGAGCAGTTCTTC.

This clone appeared once. The rearrangement links TRBV2 to TRBJ2-3; TRBD2 matches at 7 bases. The CDR3 sequence is 15 residues long. Trimming took 4 bases from V and 2 from J; bases not matched to a gene: 6. Per the germline V gene, CDR1 is SNHLY and CDR2 is FYNNEI. The CDR3 spells CASSVTSANTDTQYF. Written as DNA, the CDR3 is TGTGCCAGCAGTGTTACTAGCGCAAACACAGATACGCAGTATTTT. Full variable domain (rest looked up from reference TRBV2 and TRBJ2-3): EPEVTQTPSHQVTQMGQEVILRCVPISNHLYFYWYRQILGQKVEFLVSFYNNEISEKSEIFDDQFSVERPDGSNFTLKIRSTKLEDSAMYFCASSVTSANTDTQYFGPGTRLTVL.

This rearrangement joins TRBV7-6 to TRBJ2-3; 7 bases agree with TRBD1. The CDR3 sequence is 18 residues long. Germline lookup yields CDR1 SGHVS and CDR2 FNYEAQ. Unmatched junction bases numbered 14, after V lost 5 bases and J lost 0 bases. The CDR3 coding sequence is TGTGCCAGCAGCCAGGGGGTGAGATTGGGGCTCAGCACAGATACGCAGTATTTT. The encoded protein is CASSQGVRLGLSTDTQYF.

This sequence joins TRBV5-4 and TRBJ2-2; 7 bases align to TRBD2. The CDR3 runs to 16 residues. CDR1 and CDR2 (germline): SGHNT, YYREEE (reference sequence). After removal of 4 bases from V and 1 base from J, the junction contained 7 bases not matched to a gene. The CDR3 protein is CASSPRTRKNTGELFF. Written as DNA, the CDR3 is TGTGCCAGCAGCCCCCGGACTAGGAAGAACACCGGGGAGCTGTTTTTT.

The chain has TRBV6-1 and TRBJ2-5, with TRBD1 matching 7 bases. Unmatched junction bases numbered 7, after V lost 1 base and J lost 5 bases. There are 15 residues in the CDR3. Germline V CDR1 and CDR2: MNHNS, SASEGT. CDR3 in amino acids: CASSEGQGMGETQYF. In DNA, the CDR3 is TGTGCCAGCAGTGAAGGACAGGGTATGGGGGAGACCCAGTACTTC.

The chain has TRBV28 and TRBJ2-1; 8 bases fit TRBD2. The V gene end was trimmed by 5 bases and the J gene end by 6 bases; junction bases not matched to a gene: 15. This CDR3 is built from 17 residues. Germline CDR1 reads MDHEN; CDR2 reads SYDVKM. CDR3 DNA: TGTGCCAGCAGTCAAATCAATCCGTGGAGCGGGAGCAATGAGCAGTTCTTC. Translating gives CASSQINPWSGSNEQFF.

The chain uses TRBV2 and TRBJ1-1; TRBD1 matches 8 bases. The junction had 5 bases not matched to a gene; V was cut back by 5 bases and J by 3 bases. The CDR3 consists of 14 residues. Germline V gives CDR1 SNHLY, CDR2 FYNNEI. In DNA form, the CDR3 reads TGTGCCAGCAGTCAGGGGGCCGGGGACACTGAAGCTTTCTTT. This encodes CASSQGAGDTEAFF. Filled out from reference TRBV2 and TRBJ1-1, the complete variable domain reads EPEVTQTPSHQVTQMGQEVILRCVPISNHLYFYWYRQILGQKVEFLVSFYNNEISEKSEIFDDQFSVERPDGSNFTLKIRSTKLEDSAMYFCASSQGAGDTEAFFGQGTRLTVV.